One and the same sample provided the 13 T cell receptor beta chains below, sequenced in a study of cytomegalovirus exposure and HLA in healthy donors. The study ran its PCR with 60 Vbeta and 13 Jbeta primers. Assay: immunoSEQ multiplex PCR; the TCRdb copy retains only in-frame clones and omits some. Found here are 90,000 or so clones, roughly 80% of them singletons; the top ten hold approximately 3%. Sequencing was done on a sample of PBMCs. These receptors came from a man aged 25-40 years in good health and CMV-seropositive.

The V gene is TRBV29-1, the J gene TRBJ2-5; 7 nucleotides match TRBD1. The V and J ends lost 7 bases and 2 bases, in that order; junction bases with no gene match: 7. The germline V gene encodes CDR1 SQVTM and CDR2 ANQGSEA. CDR3 length equals 13 residues. The CDR3 sequence is CSGQTGVQETQYF. The CDR3 DNA is TGCAGCGGGCAAACAGGGGTTCAAGAGACCCAGTACTTC. Complete variable domain (other parts from reference TRBV29-1 and TRBJ2-5): SAVISQKPSRDICQRGTSLTIQCQVDSQVTMMFWYRQQPGQSLTLIATANQGSEATYESGFVIDKFPISRPNLTFSTLTVSNMSPEDSSIYLCSGQTGVQETQYFGPGTRLLVL.

The chain couples TRBV7-2 to TRBJ2-7; D is perhaps TRBD2 (5 bases). Trimming shortened V by 5 bases and J by 1 base, and 15 bases separated the two germline ends. Germline CDR1 and CDR2: SGHTA and FQGNSA. This CDR3 is built from 15 residues. The CDR3 region has the DNA TGTGCCAGCAGCCCCGGAGGAAGTCCTTCCTACGAGCAGTACTTC. Translation: CASSPGGSPSYEQYF.

A single count supports this clone. The rearrangement uses TRBV28 and TRBJ1-5; unclear D gene. Trimming shortened V by 5 bases and J by 4 bases, and 12 bases separated the two germline ends. Germline V gene sequence: CDR1 MDHEN, CDR2 SYDVKM. The CDR3 spans 14 residues. CDR3 DNA: TGTGCCAGCAGTCCCCGGTATAATAATCAGCCCCAGCATTTT. It yields the protein CASSPRYNNQPQHF.

CDR3 region: CASSQGVFGADTQYF. As DNA, the CDR3 is TGCGCCAGCAGCCAAGGTGTTTTCGGGGCAGATACGCAGTATTTT. The gene calls are TRBV4-1 and TRBJ2-3; D may be TRBD2 (5 bases). There are 15 residues in the CDR3. CDR1 is MGHRA and CDR2 is YSYEKL in the germline V gene. The V and J ends lost 1 base and 4 bases respectively, with 12 bases between them.

V gene TRBV5-1 combines with J gene TRBJ2-1, with 8 bases matching TRBD1. CDR1 is SGHRS, CDR2 YFSETQ, per germline. This CDR3 contains 14 residues. Germline trimming cut 2 bases from V and 7 bases from J; bases unmatched to any gene: 5. CDR3 nucleotides: TGCGCCAGCAGCTTAGAACGGACAGGGAATGAGCAGTTCTTC. Its protein is CASSLERTGNEQFF.

The chain combines TRBV14 with TRBJ2-1; 11 positions match TRBD2. With V trimmed by 3 bases and J by 2 bases, 3 bases remained unmatched. CDR3 length: 16 amino acids. CDR1 is SGHDN, CDR2 FVKESK, per germline. The CDR3 loop is CASSQGTSGPYNEQFF. The CDR3 DNA sequence: TGTGCCAGCAGCCAGGGGACTAGCGGCCCCTACAATGAGCAGTTCTTC.

The chain links TRBV10-3 to TRBJ1-1; tentatively, D is TRBD1 (6 bases). Trimming stripped 7 bases from V and 1 base from J, with 13 bases between. Germline V CDR1 and CDR2: ENHRY, SYGVKD. This CDR3 has 14 residues. In DNA, the CDR3 is TGTGCCATCAATACAGACAGGACGAACACTGAAGCTTTCTTT. Its protein product is CAINTDRTNTEAFF.

V is TRBV29-1 and J is TRBJ2-7; possibly TRBD1 for D (6 bases). CDR3 length equals 12 residues. V dropped 3 bases and J dropped 2 bases, with 8 bases sitting between them. Germline-derived CDR1 and CDR2 are SQVTM and ANQGSEA. This CDR3 reads CSVDSGAYEQYF. In DNA, the CDR3 is TGCAGCGTTGATTCAGGGGCCTACGAGCAGTACTTC.

The rearrangement uses TRBV30 and TRBJ1-5; D gene uncertain. The germline V gene has CDR1 GTSNPN and CDR2 SVGIG (reference sequence). The CDR3 is made up of 14 amino acids. V dropped 5 bases and J dropped 0 bases, with 11 bases sitting between them. The CDR3 here is CAWSTGLSNQPQHF. CDR3 DNA: TGTGCCTGGTCGACGGGTCTTAGCAATCAGCCCCAGCATTTT.

The V and J genes are TRBV6-6 and TRBJ2-1; D is unclear. The V gene lost 3 bases and the J gene lost 13 bases, with 19 bases spanning the gap. CDR3 length: 14 amino acids. CDR1 and CDR2 from the germline V gene are MNHNY and SVGAGI (reference sequence). CDR3 DNA sequence: TGTGCCAGCAGTTATTCCCTGTCCCCACCTATTCAGTTCTTC. Translating it yields CASSYSLSPPIQFF.

The chain carries TRBV14 and TRBJ2-1; 10 nucleotides agree with TRBD2. Trimming cost V 5 bases and J 4 bases; bases outside gene matches: 5. The CDR3 has 15 residues. Germline V CDR1 and CDR2: SGHDN, FVKESK. CDR3 coding DNA: TGTGCCAGCAGCTCTATAGCGGGAGGTTACAATGAGCAGTTCTTC. This codes for CASSSIAGGYNEQFF.

This chain connects TRBV29-1 to TRBJ1-4, with a possible D match to TRBD1 (6 bases). CDR3 length: 14 amino acids. In germline, CDR1 is SQVTM, CDR2 ANQGSEA. V dropped 4 bases and J dropped 4 bases, with 13 bases sitting between them. The CDR3 sequence: CSVGYGQLNEKLFF. CDR3 in DNA: TGCAGCGTTGGATACGGACAGCTTAATGAAAAACTGTTTTTT.

V is TRBV15 and J is TRBJ1-5; possibly TRBD1 for D (5 bases). Trimming took 0 bases from V and 7 from J, leaving 7 bases between them. Germline values: CDR1 LNHNV, CDR2 YYDKDF (reference sequence). This CDR3 has 13 residues. CDR3 coding DNA: TGTGCCACCAGCAGAGATAAGGGGCAGCCCCAGCATTTT. Translated: CATSRDKGQPQHF.